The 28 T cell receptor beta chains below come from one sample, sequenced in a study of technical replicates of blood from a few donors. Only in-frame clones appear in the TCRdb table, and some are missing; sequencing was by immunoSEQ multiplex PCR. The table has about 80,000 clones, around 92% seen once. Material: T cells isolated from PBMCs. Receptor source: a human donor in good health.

The CDR3 protein is CASSSIGVNEQYF. CDR3 nucleotide sequence: TGTGCCAGCAGCTCAATCGGGGTTAACGAGCAGTACTTC. V and J are TRBV7-9 and TRBJ2-7; a possible D gene is TRBD2 (5 bases). This CDR3 contains 13 residues. V shed 4 bases and J shed 5 bases, with 12 bases lying between them. The germline gives CDR1 SEHNR, CDR2 FQNEAQ (reference sequence). The full variable domain, in which reference TRBV7-9 and TRBJ2-7 provide the parts outside the CDR3, is DTGVSQNPRHKITKRGQNVTFRCDPISEHNRLYWYRQTLGQGPEFLTYFQNEAQLEKSRLLSDRFSAERPKGSFSTLEIQRTEQGDSAMYLCASSSIGVNEQYFGPGTRLTVT.

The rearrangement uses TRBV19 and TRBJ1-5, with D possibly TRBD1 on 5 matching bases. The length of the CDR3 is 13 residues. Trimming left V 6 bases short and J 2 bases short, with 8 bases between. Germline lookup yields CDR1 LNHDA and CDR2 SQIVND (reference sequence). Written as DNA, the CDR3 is TGTGCCAGTAGAGGGGTGGGCAATCAGCCCCAGCATTTT. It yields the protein CASRGVGNQPQHF.

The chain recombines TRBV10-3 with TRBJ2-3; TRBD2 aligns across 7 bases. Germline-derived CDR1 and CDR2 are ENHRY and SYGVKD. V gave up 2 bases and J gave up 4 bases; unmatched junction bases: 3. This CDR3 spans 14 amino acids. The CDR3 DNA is TGTGCCATCAGTGAGGGGAGGGAAGCAGATACGCAGTATTTT. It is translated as CAISEGREADTQYF.

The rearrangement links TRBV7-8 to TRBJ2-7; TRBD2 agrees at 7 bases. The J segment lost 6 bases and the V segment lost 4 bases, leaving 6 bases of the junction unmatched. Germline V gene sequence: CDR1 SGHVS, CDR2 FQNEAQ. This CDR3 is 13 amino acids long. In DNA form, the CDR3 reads TGTGCCAGCAGCTCGGGGGGAGCGGGCGAGCAGTACTTC. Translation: CASSSGGAGEQYF. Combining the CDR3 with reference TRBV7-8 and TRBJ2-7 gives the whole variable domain GAGVSQSPRYKVAKRGQDVALRCDPISGHVSLFWYQQALGQGPEFLTYFQNEAQLDKSGLPSDRFFAERPEGSVSTLKIQRTQQEDSAVYLCASSSGGAGEQYFGPGTRLTVT.

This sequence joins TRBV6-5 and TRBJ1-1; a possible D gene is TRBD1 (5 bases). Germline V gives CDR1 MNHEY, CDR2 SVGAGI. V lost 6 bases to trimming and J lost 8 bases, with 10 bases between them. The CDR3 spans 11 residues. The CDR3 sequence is CASRPPGEAFF. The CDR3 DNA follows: TGTGCCAGCAGACCACCAGGGGAAGCTTTCTTT.

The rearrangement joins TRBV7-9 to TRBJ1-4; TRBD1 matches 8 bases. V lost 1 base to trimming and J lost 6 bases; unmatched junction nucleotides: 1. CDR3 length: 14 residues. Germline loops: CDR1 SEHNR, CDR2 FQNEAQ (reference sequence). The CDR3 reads CASSLDRGDEKLFF. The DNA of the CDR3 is TGTGCCAGCAGCTTAGACAGGGGGGATGAAAAACTGTTTTTT. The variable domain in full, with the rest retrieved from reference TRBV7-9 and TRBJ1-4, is DTGVSQNPRHKITKRGQNVTFRCDPISEHNRLYWYRQTLGQGPEFLTYFQNEAQLEKSRLLSDRFSAERPKGSFSTLEIQRTEQGDSAMYLCASSLDRGDEKLFFGSGTQLSVL.

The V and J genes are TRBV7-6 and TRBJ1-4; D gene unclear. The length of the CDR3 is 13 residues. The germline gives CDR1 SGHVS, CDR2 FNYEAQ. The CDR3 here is CVLPASLNEKLFF. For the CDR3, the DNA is TGTGTCCTCCCTGCTTCCCTAAATGAAAAACTGTTTTTT.

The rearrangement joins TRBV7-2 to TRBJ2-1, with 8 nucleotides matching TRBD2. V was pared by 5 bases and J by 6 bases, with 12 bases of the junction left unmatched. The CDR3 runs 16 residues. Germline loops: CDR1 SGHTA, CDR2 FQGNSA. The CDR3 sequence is CASSPSVAGFSNEQFF. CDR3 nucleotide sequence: TGTGCCAGCAGCCCATCCGTAGCGGGATTTTCCAATGAGCAGTTCTTC.

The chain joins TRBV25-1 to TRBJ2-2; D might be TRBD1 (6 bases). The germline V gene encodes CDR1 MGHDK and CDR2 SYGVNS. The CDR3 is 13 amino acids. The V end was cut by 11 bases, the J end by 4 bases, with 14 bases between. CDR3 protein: CAAGEVFTGELFF. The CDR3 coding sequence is TGTGCCGCAGGGGAAGTGTTCACCGGGGAGCTGTTTTTT.

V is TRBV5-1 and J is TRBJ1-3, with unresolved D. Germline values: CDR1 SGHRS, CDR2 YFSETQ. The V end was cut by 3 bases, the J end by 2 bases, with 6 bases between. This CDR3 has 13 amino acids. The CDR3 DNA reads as TGCGCCAGCAGCTCTTCTACTGGAAACACCATATATTTT. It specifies CASSSSTGNTIYF.

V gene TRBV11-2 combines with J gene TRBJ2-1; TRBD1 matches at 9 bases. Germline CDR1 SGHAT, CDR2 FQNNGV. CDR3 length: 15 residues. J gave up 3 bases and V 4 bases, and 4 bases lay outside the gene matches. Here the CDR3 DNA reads TGTGCCAGCAGCTCGGACAGGGGCGGCTACAATGAGCAGTTCTTC. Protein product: CASSSDRGGYNEQFF.

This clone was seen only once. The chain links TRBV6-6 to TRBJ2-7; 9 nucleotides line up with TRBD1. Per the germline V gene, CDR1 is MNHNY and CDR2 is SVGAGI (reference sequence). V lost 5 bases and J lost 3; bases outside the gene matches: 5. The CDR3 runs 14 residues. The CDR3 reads CASSPGTGIYEQYF. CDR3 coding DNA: TGTGCCAGCAGTCCCGGGACAGGGATCTACGAGCAGTACTTC.

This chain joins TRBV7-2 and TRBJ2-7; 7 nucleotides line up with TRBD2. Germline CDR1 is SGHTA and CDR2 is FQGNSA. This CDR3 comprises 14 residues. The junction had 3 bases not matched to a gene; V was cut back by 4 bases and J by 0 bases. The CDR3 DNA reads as TGTGCCAGCAGCTCGAGCGGGGTCTCCTACGAGCAGTACTTC. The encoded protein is CASSSSGVSYEQYF. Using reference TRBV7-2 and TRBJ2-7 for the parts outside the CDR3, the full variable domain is GAGVSQSPSNKVTEKGKDVELRCDPISGHTALYWYRQSLGQGLEFLIYFQGNSAPDKSGLPSDRFSAERTGGSVSTLTIQRTQQEDSAVYLCASSSSGVSYEQYFGPGTRLTVT.

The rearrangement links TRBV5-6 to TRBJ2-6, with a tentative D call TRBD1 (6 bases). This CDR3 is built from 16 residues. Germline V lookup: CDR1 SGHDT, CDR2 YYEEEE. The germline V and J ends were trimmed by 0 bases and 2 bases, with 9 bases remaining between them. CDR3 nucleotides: TGTGCCAGCAGCTTGGGCAACAGGGCTGGGGCCAACGTCCTGACTTTC. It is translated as CASSLGNRAGANVLTF.

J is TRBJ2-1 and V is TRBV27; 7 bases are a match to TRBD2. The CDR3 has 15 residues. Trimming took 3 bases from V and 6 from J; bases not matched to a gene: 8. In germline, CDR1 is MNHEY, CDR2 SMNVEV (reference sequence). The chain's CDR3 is CASSLVGGRGNEQFF. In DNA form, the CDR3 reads TGTGCCAGCAGTTTGGTCGGCGGGAGAGGCAATGAGCAGTTCTTC.

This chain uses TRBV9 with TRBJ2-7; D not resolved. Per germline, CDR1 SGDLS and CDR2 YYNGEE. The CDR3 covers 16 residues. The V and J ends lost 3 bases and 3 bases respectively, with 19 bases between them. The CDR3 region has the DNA TGTGCCAGCAGCGCTACTCAGACTTTAAGGAGCTACGAGCAGTACTTC. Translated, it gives CASSATQTLRSYEQYF.

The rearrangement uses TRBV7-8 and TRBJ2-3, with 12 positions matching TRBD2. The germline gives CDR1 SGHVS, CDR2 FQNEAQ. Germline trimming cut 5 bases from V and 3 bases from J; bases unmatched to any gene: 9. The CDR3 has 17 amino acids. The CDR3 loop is CASSPARLAGATDTQYF. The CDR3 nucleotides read TGTGCCAGCAGCCCGGCCCGACTAGCGGGAGCGACAGATACGCAGTATTTT.

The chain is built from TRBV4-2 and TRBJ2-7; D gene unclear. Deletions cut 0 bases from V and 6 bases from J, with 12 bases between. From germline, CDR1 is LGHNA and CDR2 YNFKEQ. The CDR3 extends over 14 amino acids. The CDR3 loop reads CASSQDTESSEQYF. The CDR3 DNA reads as TGTGCCAGCAGCCAAGATACCGAAAGTAGCGAGCAGTACTTC.

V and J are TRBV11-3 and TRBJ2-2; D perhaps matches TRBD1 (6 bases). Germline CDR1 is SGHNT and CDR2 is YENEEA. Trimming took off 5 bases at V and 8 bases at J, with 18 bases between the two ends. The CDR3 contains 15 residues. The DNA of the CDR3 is TGTGCCAGCAGCCCTCAGACGTTGCAGGGGGGGGAGCTGTTTTTT. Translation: CASSPQTLQGGELFF.

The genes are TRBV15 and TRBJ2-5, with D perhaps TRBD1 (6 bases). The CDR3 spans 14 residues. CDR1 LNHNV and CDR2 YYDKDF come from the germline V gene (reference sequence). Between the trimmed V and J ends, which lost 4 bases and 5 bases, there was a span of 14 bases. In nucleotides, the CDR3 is TGTGCCACCAGCAAGGGTTGGCAGGGGGAGACCCAGTACTTC. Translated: CATSKGWQGETQYF.

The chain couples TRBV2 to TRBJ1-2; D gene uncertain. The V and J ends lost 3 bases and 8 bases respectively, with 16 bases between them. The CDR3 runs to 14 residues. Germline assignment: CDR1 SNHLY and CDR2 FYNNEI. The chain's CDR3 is CASSEVRRSMGYTF. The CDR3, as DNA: TGTGCCAGCAGTGAGGTCCGCAGGTCTATGGGCTACACCTTC.

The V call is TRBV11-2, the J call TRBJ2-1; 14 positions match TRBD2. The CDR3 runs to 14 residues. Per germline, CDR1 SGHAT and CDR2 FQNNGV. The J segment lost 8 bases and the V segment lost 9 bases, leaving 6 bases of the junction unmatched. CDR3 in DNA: TGTGCCAGTACCGGGACTAGCGGGAGTTATGAGCAGTTCTTC. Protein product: CASTGTSGSYEQFF.

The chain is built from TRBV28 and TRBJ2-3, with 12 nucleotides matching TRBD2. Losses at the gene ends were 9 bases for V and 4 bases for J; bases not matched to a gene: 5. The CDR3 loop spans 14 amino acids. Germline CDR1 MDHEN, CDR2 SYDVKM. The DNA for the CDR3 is TGTGCCAGTATTCTAGCGGGAGGGCCAGATACGCAGTATTTT. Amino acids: CASILAGGPDTQYF.

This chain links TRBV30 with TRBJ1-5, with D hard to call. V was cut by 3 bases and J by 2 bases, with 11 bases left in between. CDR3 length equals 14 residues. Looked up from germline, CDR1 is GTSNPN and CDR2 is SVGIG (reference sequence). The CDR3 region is CAWRSPSGNQPQHF. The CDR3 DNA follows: TGTGCCTGGAGATCTCCCTCAGGCAATCAGCCCCAGCATTTT.

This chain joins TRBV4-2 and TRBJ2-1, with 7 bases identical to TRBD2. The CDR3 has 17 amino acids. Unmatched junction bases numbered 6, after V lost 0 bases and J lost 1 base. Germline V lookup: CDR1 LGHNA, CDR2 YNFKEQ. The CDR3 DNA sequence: TGTGCCAGCAGCCAAGATCGGGGCGGGAGTTCCTACAATGAGCAGTTCTTC. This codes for CASSQDRGGSSYNEQFF.

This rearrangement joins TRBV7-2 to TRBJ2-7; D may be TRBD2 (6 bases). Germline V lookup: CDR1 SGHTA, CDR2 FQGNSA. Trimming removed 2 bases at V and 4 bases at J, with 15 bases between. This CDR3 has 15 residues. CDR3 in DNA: TGTGCCAGCAGCTTATCTAGCGCGCCTTTATACGAGCAGTACTTC. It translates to CASSLSSAPLYEQYF.

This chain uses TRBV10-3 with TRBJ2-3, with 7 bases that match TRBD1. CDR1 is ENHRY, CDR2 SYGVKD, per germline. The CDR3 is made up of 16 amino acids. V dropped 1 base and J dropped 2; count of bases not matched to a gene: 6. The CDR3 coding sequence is TGTGCCATCAGTGAGTACGGGACAGACTTCACAGATACGCAGTATTTT. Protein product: CAISEYGTDFTDTQYF.

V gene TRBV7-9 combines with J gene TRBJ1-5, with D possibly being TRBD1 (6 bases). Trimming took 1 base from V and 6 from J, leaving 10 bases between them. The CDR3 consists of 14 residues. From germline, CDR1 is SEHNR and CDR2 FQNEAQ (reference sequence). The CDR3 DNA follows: TGTGCCAGCAGCTTAGGGACAGATAGTCAGCCCCAGCATTTT. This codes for CASSLGTDSQPQHF. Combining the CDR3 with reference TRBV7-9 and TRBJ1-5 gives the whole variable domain DTGVSQNPRHKITKRGQNVTFRCDPISEHNRLYWYRQTLGQGPEFLTYFQNEAQLEKSRLLSDRFSAERPKGSFSTLEIQRTEQGDSAMYLCASSLGTDSQPQHFGDGTRLSIL.